The next 14 T cell receptor beta chains were all read from a single sample in a study of brain T cells in children with intractable seizures. Time point noted: blood from clinic visit 5 months post-surgery; TSC patient then seizure free. Sequencing used immunoSEQ multiplex PCR; TCRdb keeps in-frame clones, though not all of them. This table holds about 320,000 clones, about 93% found once. Specimen: peripheral blood, collected roughly 5 months after surgery. The receptors derive from a boy less than two years old with tuberous sclerosis and intractable seizures.

This clone was seen just once. CDR3 loop: CATSREWGARQPQHF. CDR3 DNA sequence: TGTGCCACCAGCAGGGAGTGGGGGGCCCGGCAGCCCCAGCATTTT. The V gene is TRBV15, the J gene TRBJ1-5; maybe TRBD1 (6 bases). Trimming took off 3 bases at V and 7 bases at J, with 16 bases between the two ends. Germline V gene lookup returns CDR1 LNHNV and CDR2 YYDKDF (reference sequence). This CDR3 has 15 residues.

The genes are TRBV29-1 and TRBJ2-5; possibly TRBD2 for D (7 bases). Trimming stripped 3 bases from V and 5 bases from J, with 13 bases between. The CDR3 is 13 amino acids. Germline CDR1 reads SQVTM; CDR2 reads ANQGSEA. The CDR3 loop is CSVDSGGRETQYF. The CDR3 coding sequence is TGCAGCGTTGATTCGGGGGGCCGGGAGACCCAGTACTTC.

The chain employs TRBV11-3 and TRBJ1-3; D gene uncertain. The germline V and J ends were trimmed by 2 bases and 3 bases, with 5 bases remaining between them. The CDR3 loop spans 13 amino acids. The germline V gene has CDR1 SGHNT and CDR2 YENEEA. The CDR3 protein is CASSLRVGNTIYF. The CDR3 DNA follows: TGTGCCAGCAGCTTAAGGGTTGGAAACACCATATATTTT.

In regard to this clone: Other DNA sequences from this sample encode an identical CDR3 as well. This chain uses TRBV6-5 with TRBJ1-2; 12 bases are a match to TRBD1. Trimming at V came to 2 bases and at J to 8 bases, leaving 0 bases not matched to a gene. The germline gives CDR1 MNHEY, CDR2 SVGAGI. The CDR3 extends over 13 amino acids. The CDR3 region is CASSYGTGGGYTF. Written as DNA, the CDR3 is TGTGCCAGCAGTTACGGGACAGGGGGCGGCTACACCTTC.

This sequence joins TRBV7-2 and TRBJ2-7; 7 nucleotides line up with TRBD2. The junction had 2 bases not matched to a gene; V was cut back by 0 bases and J by 0 bases. Per the germline V gene, CDR1 is SGHTA and CDR2 is FQGNSA. The CDR3 is 15 amino acids. CDR3 coding DNA: TGTGCCAGCAGCTTAGCGCGGACTAGCTCCTACGAGCAGTACTTC. Its protein product is CASSLARTSSYEQYF.

The genes are TRBV9 and TRBJ2-5; 7 bases agree with TRBD2. The CDR3 has 16 amino acids. After removal of 0 bases from V and 0 bases from J, the junction contained 5 bases not matched to a gene. Germline CDR1 reads SGDLS; CDR2 reads YYNGEE. CDR3 bases: TGTGCCAGCAGCGTAGGTCTAGCGGATTACCAAGAGACCCAGTACTTC. Amino acids: CASSVGLADYQETQYF.

The DNA for the CDR3 is TGTGCCAGCAGCCCGGGCCAGGGGCAGCCCTACGAGCAGTACTTC. Translated: CASSPGQGQPYEQYF. J is TRBJ2-7 and V is TRBV5-4; tentatively, D is TRBD1 (6 bases). The V end was cut by 4 bases, the J end by 2 bases, with 16 bases between. Germline CDR1 reads SGHNT; CDR2 reads YYREEE (reference sequence). The CDR3 is 15 amino acids.

This chain uses TRBV6-5 with TRBJ2-1; the D gene is possibly TRBD1 (6 bases). The CDR3 spans 15 residues. V was shortened by 6 bases and J by 3 bases, with 15 bases between the two germline ends. Germline V lookup: CDR1 MNHEY, CDR2 SVGAGI. The CDR3 nucleotides read TGTGCCAGCAGGCCCAGGGGCAATCGCTACAATGAGCAGTTCTTC. It encodes CASRPRGNRYNEQFF.

The rearrangement links TRBV3-1 (or the pseudogene TRBV3-2) to TRBJ2-1; 9 bases are a match to TRBD1. The germline V gene encodes CDR1 LGHDT and CDR2 YNNKEL (reference sequence). The V segment lost 2 bases and the J segment 4 bases; nucleotides outside the gene matches: 15. The CDR3 totals 19 residues. CDR3 in amino acids: CASSQPGTGIDWEYNEQFF. The CDR3 DNA sequence: TGTGCCAGCAGCCAACCCGGGACAGGGATAGATTGGGAATACAATGAGCAGTTCTTC.

This chain links TRBV4-1 with TRBJ1-1; D remains ambiguous. The CDR3 contains 15 residues. Trimming removed 0 bases from V and 2 bases from J, with 10 bases in between. Germline V CDR1 and CDR2: MGHRA, YSYEKL. The CDR3 nucleotides read TGCGCCAGCAGCCAAGATGTAGGTTTAAACACTGAAGCTTTCTTT. Protein sequence: CASSQDVGLNTEAFF.

The chain links TRBV5-1 to TRBJ2-7, with 11 bases identical to TRBD2. The V segment lost 5 bases and the J segment 0 bases; nucleotides outside the gene matches: 4. The length of the CDR3 is 15 residues. CDR1 and CDR2 (germline): SGHRS, YFSETQ. The CDR3, as DNA: TGCGCCAGCAGGTCCGGGACTAGCGGCTCCTACGAGCAGTACTTC. As protein: CASRSGTSGSYEQYF.

The J gene is TRBJ1-1, the V gene TRBV5-6, with D possibly being TRBD1 (6 bases). CDR1 is SGHDT, CDR2 YYEEEE, per germline. The CDR3 is 15 amino acids. Trimming cost V 4 bases and J 1 base, with 14 bases left between them. The DNA for the CDR3 is TGTGCCAGCAGCCTAACAGGGTTGGGGAACACTGAAGCTTTCTTT. Residues: CASSLTGLGNTEAFF.

This clone was counted once. The rearrangement uses TRBV5-4 and TRBJ2-2; unclear D gene. Germline V gives CDR1 SGHNT, CDR2 YYREEE (reference sequence). Trimming shortened V by 2 bases and J by 6 bases, and 14 bases separated the two germline ends. This CDR3 comprises 15 residues. In DNA form, the CDR3 reads TGTGCCAGCAGCTTTAAATTTGGACCCCCCGGGGAGCTGTTTTTT. Its protein is CASSFKFGPPGELFF.

The chain carries TRBV28 and TRBJ2-3; 8 bases align to TRBD2. The CDR3 totals 16 residues. The V gene's germline CDR1 is MDHEN and CDR2 SYDVKM. The V and J ends lost 5 bases and 3 bases, in that order; junction bases with no gene match: 10. The CDR3 loop is CASSPIGGVLTDTQYF. CDR3 DNA: TGTGCCAGCAGTCCTATCGGGGGGGTGTTGACAGATACGCAGTATTTT.